This entry lists 30 T cell receptor beta chains sequenced from one sample in a study of PD-1 blockade in mismatch repair-deficient tumors. Sequencing was performed with immunoSEQ multiplex PCR; in TCRdb, only in-frame clones are kept and a portion is missing. This table has roughly 84,000 clones, roughly 80% appearing once. The starting material was peripheral blood, obtained 12 weeks after starting pembrolizumab. These receptor sequences come from an adult with mismatch repair-deficient cancer.

The CDR3 DNA follows: TGTGCCAGCAGTCCCCAAGGACAGAAGAACACTGAAGCTTTCTTT. The encoded protein is CASSPQGQKNTEAFF. This rearrangement joins TRBV28 to TRBJ1-1, with a possible D match to TRBD1 (6 bases). The CDR3 spans 15 residues. The germline gives CDR1 MDHEN, CDR2 SYDVKM. Trimming removed 5 bases from V and 1 base from J, with 14 bases in between. Looking up the rest from reference TRBV28 and TRBJ1-1 gives the full variable domain: DVKVTQSSRYLVKRTGEKVFLECVQDMDHENMFWYRQDPGLGLRLIYFSYDVKMKEKGDIPEGYSVSREKKERFSLILESASTNQTSMYLCASSPQGQKNTEAFFGQGTRLTVV.

This clone was seen only once. V usage is TRBV6-4 and J usage is TRBJ2-2; TRBD2 might be the D (5 bases). The CDR3 runs to 14 residues. The ends were cut back, 4 bases at V and 4 bases at J, with 10 bases in the middle. Germline V gene lookup returns CDR1 MRHNA and CDR2 SNTAGT. As DNA, the CDR3 is TGTGCCAGCAGTGCCGCAACTAGCACCGGGGAGCTGTTTTTT. Protein: CASSAATSTGELFF.

CDR3 protein: CASSRGVLPEQFF. DNA of the CDR3: TGTGCCAGCAGCAGGGGGGTGTTGCCTGAGCAGTTCTTC. The chain uses TRBV14 and TRBJ2-1, with D perhaps assigned TRBD1 or TRBD2 (6 bases each). The CDR3 totals 13 residues. V dropped 5 bases and J dropped 9 bases, with 14 bases sitting between them. Germline V gives CDR1 SGHDN, CDR2 FVKESK. Full variable domain (missing parts from reference TRBV14 and TRBJ2-1): EAGVTQFPSHSVIEKGQTVTLRCDPISGHDNLYWYRRVMGKEIKFLLHFVKESKQDESGMPNNRFLAERTGGTYSTLKVQPAELEDSGVYFCASSRGVLPEQFFGPGTRLTVL.

The DNA of the CDR3 is TGTGCCAGCAGCTTGGGGCCAGGGTTCGAGCAGTACTTC. This translates into CASSLGPGFEQYF. The chain combines TRBV5-4 with TRBJ2-7; D possibly corresponds to TRBD1 (5 bases). With 0 bases removed from V and 6 bases from J, the gap between germline ends came to 10 bases. The CDR3 length is 13 residues. Germline assignment: CDR1 SGHNT and CDR2 YYREEE (reference sequence). Variable domain in full (rest from reference TRBV5-4 and TRBJ2-7): ETGVTQSPTHLIKTRGQQVTLRCSSQSGHNTVSWYQQALGQGPQFIFQYYREEENGRGNFPPRFSGLQFPNYSSELNVNALELDDSALYLCASSLGPGFEQYFGPGTRLTVT.

The chain uses TRBV2 and TRBJ1-1; D is ambiguous. V dropped 4 bases and J dropped 5 bases, with 14 bases sitting between them. The CDR3 totals 14 residues. CDR1 and CDR2 from the germline V gene are SNHLY and FYNNEI. The CDR3 coding sequence is TGTGCCAGCAGTGCGATCCCCCGGGTGACTGAAGCTTTCTTT. Translated, it gives CASSAIPRVTEAFF.

The chain couples TRBV6-1 to TRBJ2-2; D is undetermined. V gave up 4 bases and J gave up 2 bases, with 11 bases separating them. Germline V gene lookup returns CDR1 MNHNS and CDR2 SASEGT. This CDR3 is built from 15 residues. The CDR3 spells CASSGGRLNTGELFF. The CDR3 DNA sequence: TGTGCCAGCAGTGGAGGCAGGTTAAACACCGGGGAGCTGTTTTTT.

This sequence joins TRBV20-1 and TRBJ2-1; D uncertain. Germline V gene sequence: CDR1 DFQATT, CDR2 SNEGSKA (reference sequence). Between the trimmed V and J ends, which lost 5 bases and 7 bases, there was a span of 9 bases. The CDR3 contains 11 residues. The CDR3 DNA reads TGCAGTGCTCCGTCTGGGAATGAGCAGTTCTTC. Translating gives CSAPSGNEQFF.

The chain has TRBV11-2 and TRBJ2-7; D gene uncertain. The CDR3 consists of 11 residues. Germline-derived CDR1 and CDR2 are SGHAT and FQNNGV. V dropped 0 bases and J dropped 9 bases, with 6 bases sitting between them. CDR3 sequence (DNA): TGTGCCAGCAGCTTAGAGATAGGGCAGTACTTC. Amino acids: CASSLEIGQYF.

The gene calls are TRBV10-2 and TRBJ1-1, with a possible D match to TRBD1 (6 bases). The V end was cut by 5 bases, the J end by 1 base, with 11 bases between. This CDR3 has 14 residues. Germline V gene sequence: CDR1 WSHSY, CDR2 SAAADI. The CDR3 DNA is TGCGCCAGCAGTCCAATACAGGGGAACACTGAAGCTTTCTTT. Translating gives CASSPIQGNTEAFF.

This clone was counted between two and nine times. The chain couples TRBV15 to TRBJ2-7; 9 bases agree with TRBD2. The length of the CDR3 is 16 residues. Germline V gene data show CDR1 as LNHNV and CDR2 as YYDKDF (reference sequence). V was pared by 5 bases and J by 1 base, with 9 bases of the junction left unmatched. As DNA, the CDR3 is TGTGCCACCAGCCCCTCCGGAAGCGGGAGGTCCTACGAGCAGTACTTC. This encodes CATSPSGSGRSYEQYF.

The CDR3 protein is CASERSGGGNEQFF. CDR3 DNA sequence: TGTGCCAGCGAAAGGAGCGGGGGCGGGAATGAGCAGTTCTTC. The chain combines TRBV9 with TRBJ2-1; 8 bases are shared with TRBD2. The CDR3 covers 14 residues. V shed 7 bases, J shed 7 bases, and the junction held 10 bases outside the gene matches. The germline CDR1 and CDR2 sequences are SGDLS and YYNGEE.

This chain connects TRBV19 to TRBJ2-7; 8 nucleotides align to TRBD2. With V trimmed by 3 bases and J by 6 bases, 10 bases remained unmatched. The CDR3 has 15 amino acids. The germline CDR1 and CDR2 sequences are LNHDA and SQIVND (reference sequence). The CDR3, as DNA: TGTGCCAGTAGTATGCTACTAGCGGACCCGGGCGAGCAGTACTTC. Residues: CASSMLLADPGEQYF.

The chain links TRBV18 to TRBJ2-2; the D gene could be TRBD1 or TRBD2 (5 bases each). V shed 4 bases and J shed 1 base, with 25 bases lying between them. Germline values: CDR1 KGHSH, CDR2 LQKENI. The length of the CDR3 is 20 residues. The CDR3 nucleotides read TGTGCCAGCTCACTCCGAACTTCCCCCTCCGGGACCGAGAACACCGGGGAGCTGTTTTTT. Translation gives CASSLRTSPSGTENTGELFF. Full variable domain (missing parts from reference TRBV18 and TRBJ2-2): NAGVMQNPRHLVRRRGQEARLRCSPMKGHSHVYWYRQLPEEGLKFMVYLQKENIIDESGMPKERFSAEFPKEGPSILRIQQVVRGDSAAYFCASSLRTSPSGTENTGELFFGEGSRLTVL.

The chain links TRBV5-4 to TRBJ2-5, with D possibly TRBD2 on 6 matching bases. The CDR3 is 13 residues long. Germline loops: CDR1 SGHNT, CDR2 YYREEE (reference sequence). Trimming took 6 bases from V and 4 from J, leaving 13 bases between them. The CDR3 reads CASNGRDSETQYF. The CDR3 bases are TGTGCCAGCAACGGAAGGGACTCAGAGACCCAGTACTTC. Full variable domain (rest looked up from reference TRBV5-4 and TRBJ2-5): ETGVTQSPTHLIKTRGQQVTLRCSSQSGHNTVSWYQQALGQGPQFIFQYYREEENGRGNFPPRFSGLQFPNYSSELNVNALELDDSALYLCASNGRDSETQYFGPGTRLLVL.

The J gene is TRBJ2-1, the V gene TRBV6-1; 12 nucleotides match TRBD2. The CDR3 length is 16 residues. Per the germline V gene, CDR1 is MNHNS and CDR2 is SASEGT. V lost 4 bases to trimming and J lost 2 bases; unmatched junction nucleotides: 3. Here the CDR3 DNA reads TGTGCCAGCAGTGGGACTAGCGGGATTCCCTACAATGAGCAGTTCTTC. Translated: CASSGTSGIPYNEQFF.

The table lists this clone with a count of one. The J gene is TRBJ1-3, the V gene TRBV6-6, with a tentative D call TRBD1 (6 bases). Trimming removed 2 bases from V and 0 bases from J, with 11 bases in between. This CDR3 spans 16 amino acids. Germline CDR1 reads MNHNY; CDR2 reads SVGAGI (reference sequence). CDR3 residues: CASSYPGQSSGNTIYF. CDR3 DNA: TGTGCCAGCAGTTACCCCGGACAGTCCTCTGGAAACACCATATATTTT.

The chain combines TRBV6-5 with TRBJ1-4; 10 nucleotides align to TRBD1. The V segment lost 0 bases and the J segment 7 bases; nucleotides outside the gene matches: 2. The germline gives CDR1 MNHEY, CDR2 SVGAGI. The CDR3 contains 15 residues. CDR3 sequence (DNA): TGTGCCAGCAGTTACTCGGGGACAGGGGCTGAAAAACTGTTTTTT. Translating gives CASSYSGTGAEKLFF.

This clone was counted once. This chain links TRBV11-2 with TRBJ2-5; 13 positions match TRBD2. V gave up 1 base and J gave up 5 bases; unmatched junction bases: 4. Germline assignment: CDR1 SGHAT and CDR2 FQNNGV. This CDR3 is 16 amino acids long. The CDR3 loop is CASSLGTSGSWETQYF. The CDR3 nucleotides are TGTGCCAGCAGCTTAGGGACTAGCGGGAGTTGGGAGACCCAGTACTTC.

This clone has just one count. The V and J genes are TRBV30 and TRBJ1-3, with D maybe TRBD1 (5 bases). V was shortened by 5 bases and J by 2 bases, with 10 bases between the two germline ends. Germline CDR1 and CDR2: GTSNPN and SVGIG (reference sequence). The CDR3 is made up of 13 amino acids. The CDR3 region is CAWHGTAGNTIYF. CDR3 in DNA: TGTGCCTGGCATGGGACGGCTGGAAACACCATATATTTT. The full variable domain, in which reference TRBV30 and TRBJ1-3 provide the parts outside the CDR3, is SQTIHQWPATLVQPVGSPLSLECTVEGTSNPNLYWYRQAAGRGLQLLFYSVGIGQISSEVPQNLSASRPQDRQFILSSKKLLLSDSGFYLCAWHGTAGNTIYFGEGSWLTVV.

This clone was recorded at least ten times. The sample has other DNA sequences that encode this CDR3 too. V is TRBV20-1 and J is TRBJ2-1; the D is unclear. CDR1 DFQATT and CDR2 SNEGSKA come from the germline V gene (reference sequence). There are 11 residues in the CDR3. V was shortened by 6 bases and J by 5 bases, with 8 bases between the two germline ends. CDR3: CSATKNNEQFF. CDR3 DNA: TGCAGTGCCACAAAAAACAATGAGCAGTTCTTC.

V and J are TRBV5-6 and TRBJ2-5; 7 bases are a match to TRBD2. Per germline, CDR1 SGHDT and CDR2 YYEEEE. This CDR3 spans 14 amino acids. The trim removed 4 bases at V and 1 base at J, leaving 4 bases unmatched. CDR3 residues: CASSILAVQETQYF. DNA for the CDR3: TGTGCCAGCAGCATCCTAGCGGTCCAAGAGACCCAGTACTTC. The entire variable domain, with the rest obtained from reference TRBV5-6 and TRBJ2-5, is as follows: DAGVTQSPTHLIKTRGQQVTLRCSPKSGHDTVSWYQQALGQGPQFIFQYYEEEERQRGNFPDRFSGHQFPNYSSELNVNALLLGDSALYLCASSILAVQETQYFGPGTRLLVL.

The V gene is TRBV5-4, the J gene TRBJ2-3; 7 bases fit TRBD2. The CDR3 is 14 amino acids. Losses at the gene ends were 8 bases for V and 3 bases for J; bases not matched to a gene: 9. From germline, CDR1 is SGHNT and CDR2 YYREEE (reference sequence). The CDR3 nucleotides are TGTGCCAGTCGCGAAGGCGGGAGAACAGATACGCAGTATTTT. Encoded protein: CASREGGRTDTQYF. The variable domain in full, completed from reference TRBV5-4 and TRBJ2-3, reads ETGVTQSPTHLIKTRGQQVTLRCSSQSGHNTVSWYQQALGQGPQFIFQYYREEENGRGNFPPRFSGLQFPNYSSELNVNALELDDSALYLCASREGGRTDTQYFGPGTRLTVL.

The chain carries TRBV10-1 and TRBJ2-1, with 11 nucleotides matching TRBD2. V was clipped by 2 bases and J by 7 bases; unmatched bases: 4. The CDR3 length is 15 residues. Germline CDR1 WNHNN, CDR2 SYGVQD (reference sequence). The CDR3 nucleotides are TGCGCCAGCAGTGAGACTAGCGGGAGAGGGAATGAGCAGTTCTTC. Encoded protein: CASSETSGRGNEQFF.

The chain combines TRBV2 with TRBJ2-7, with no clear D. CDR1 and CDR2 (germline): SNHLY, FYNNEI. V lost 6 bases and J lost 0, with 6 bases in between. The CDR3 extends over 12 amino acids. For the CDR3, the DNA is TGTGCCAGCAGGACCAACTCCTACGAGCAGTACTTC. Amino acids: CASRTNSYEQYF.

The rearrangement uses TRBV19 and TRBJ2-2; D gene unclear. The CDR3 contains 14 residues. CDR1 is LNHDA and CDR2 is SQIVND in the germline V gene (reference sequence). V was cut by 2 bases and J by 1 base, with 5 bases left in between. As DNA, the CDR3 is TGTGCCAGTAGTATATCACAGAACACCGGGGAGCTGTTTTTT. The encoded protein is CASSISQNTGELFF.

A few counts support this clone. The chain recombines TRBV5-1 with TRBJ1-1; D is unclear. The CDR3 length is 13 residues. CDR1 is SGHRS and CDR2 is YFSETQ in the germline V gene. V was cut by 6 bases and J by 1 base, with 10 bases left in between. The CDR3: CASMVRQNTEAFF. For the CDR3, the DNA is TGCGCCAGCATGGTGAGACAGAACACTGAAGCTTTCTTT.

The genes are TRBV7-3 and TRBJ1-1; no firm D call. Looked up from germline, CDR1 is SGHTA and CDR2 is FQGTGA. V lost 2 bases, J lost 1 base, and 5 bases lay in between. The CDR3 sequence is 13 residues long. The CDR3 region is CASSLQRNTEAFF. As DNA, the CDR3 is TGTGCCAGCAGCTTACAGAGGAACACTGAAGCTTTCTTT.

This clone was seen once. The chain has TRBV7-9 and TRBJ1-1; perhaps TRBD1 as D (5 bases). The CDR3 covers 14 residues. Germline loops: CDR1 SEHNR, CDR2 FQNEAQ (reference sequence). Trimming removed 1 base at V and 3 bases at J, with 9 bases between. CDR3 amino acids: CASSLGEGYTEAFF. The CDR3 DNA sequence: TGTGCCAGCAGCTTAGGGGAGGGGTACACTGAAGCTTTCTTT.

In this sample, this clone turned up once. CDR3 loop: CASSMGGGTEAFF. The CDR3 bases are TGTGCCAGCAGCATGGGAGGTGGCACTGAAGCTTTCTTT. The J gene is TRBJ1-1, the V gene TRBV5-6, with D unclear. V was shortened by 4 bases and J by 4 bases, with 11 bases between the two germline ends. This CDR3 comprises 13 residues. Germline-derived CDR1 and CDR2 are SGHDT and YYEEEE.

The chain has TRBV6-6 and TRBJ1-1; D uncertain. In germline, CDR1 is MNHNY, CDR2 SVGAGI (reference sequence). The CDR3 has 13 residues. Deletions cut 0 bases from V and 1 base from J, with 3 bases between. Written as DNA, the CDR3 is TGTGCCAGCAGTTACTCGCGGAACACTGAAGCTTTCTTT. Translation gives CASSYSRNTEAFF.